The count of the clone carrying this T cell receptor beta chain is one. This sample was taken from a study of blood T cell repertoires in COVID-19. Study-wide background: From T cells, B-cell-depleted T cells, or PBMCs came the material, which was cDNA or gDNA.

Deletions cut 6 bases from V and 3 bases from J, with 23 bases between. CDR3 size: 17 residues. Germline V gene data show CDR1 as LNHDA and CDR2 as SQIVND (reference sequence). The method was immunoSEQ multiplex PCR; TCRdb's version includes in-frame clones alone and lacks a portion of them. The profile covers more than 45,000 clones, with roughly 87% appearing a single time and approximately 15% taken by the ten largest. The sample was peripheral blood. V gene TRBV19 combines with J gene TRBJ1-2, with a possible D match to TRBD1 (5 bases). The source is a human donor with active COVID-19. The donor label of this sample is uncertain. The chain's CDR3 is CASSDSGGVSRDYGYTF. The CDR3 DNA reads TGTGCCAGTAGCGACTCTGGGGGGGTTTCACGGGACTATGGCTACACCTTC.